Following are 28 T cell receptor beta chains from one sample sequenced in a study of blood T cell repertoires in COVID-19. The protocol was immunoSEQ multiplex PCR, while the TCRdb copy is restricted to in-frame clones and leaves out a portion. Of about 81,000 clones listed, roughly four fifths are singletons. Sequenced sample: peripheral blood. The source of these receptors is a human donor in a cohort sampled during active COVID-19.

V is TRBV19 and J is TRBJ2-7, with D maybe TRBD1 (6 bases). Per the germline V gene, CDR1 is LNHDA and CDR2 is SQIVND (reference sequence). The CDR3 contains 13 residues. Trimming pared 7 bases from V and 5 bases from J, leaving 15 bases between. The CDR3 DNA follows: TGTGCCAGTACCAACGCCAGGGGACACGAGCAGTACTTC. Translation gives CASTNARGHEQYF.

This chain uses TRBV20-1 with TRBJ2-5, with a tentative D call TRBD1 (5 bases). This CDR3 contains 14 residues. CDR1 DFQATT and CDR2 SNEGSKA come from the germline V gene (reference sequence). V was trimmed by 3 bases and J by 3 bases, leaving 14 bases between them. The CDR3 DNA sequence: TGCAGTGCTAGTGTGGTCAGGGCGAAAGAGACCCAGTACTTC. Translating gives CSASVVRAKETQYF.

The rearrangement links TRBV18 to TRBJ2-7; tentatively, D is TRBD1 (6 bases). V lost 0 bases and J lost 5, with 11 bases in between. CDR3 size: 14 residues. Germline CDR1 reads KGHSH; CDR2 reads LQKENI. The DNA for the CDR3 is TGTGCCAGCTCACCACCCGCAGGGGCCCACGAGCAGTACTTC. Its translation: CASSPPAGAHEQYF.

The J gene is TRBJ1-2, the V gene TRBV5-1; the D gene is possibly TRBD1 (5 bases). Germline V gene lookup returns CDR1 SGHRS and CDR2 YFSETQ. The CDR3 is 13 residues long. Between the trimmed V and J ends, which lost 6 bases and 2 bases, there was a span of 11 bases. CDR3 region: CASTRWGNYGYTF. Written as DNA, the CDR3 is TGCGCCAGCACCCGGTGGGGCAACTATGGCTACACCTTC.

This chain joins TRBV27 and TRBJ1-5; TRBD1 aligns across 9 bases. V shed 9 bases and J 6 bases; nucleotides not matched to a gene: 9. This CDR3 spans 14 amino acids. The germline V gene has CDR1 MNHEY and CDR2 SMNVEV (reference sequence). In DNA, the CDR3 is TGTGCCAGAGTAACAGGGGGCGTGTGTCAGCCCCAGCATTTT. Amino acids: CARVTGGVCQPQHF.

The chain uses TRBV27 and TRBJ2-7; 9 bases fit TRBD1. V dropped 5 bases and J dropped 3; count of bases not matched to a gene: 8. The CDR3 extends over 15 amino acids. Germline CDR1 reads MNHEY; CDR2 reads SMNVEV (reference sequence). The CDR3 region is CASSPPGTGNYEQYF. Written as DNA, the CDR3 is TGTGCCAGCAGTCCACCTGGGACAGGGAACTACGAGCAGTACTTC.

The chain has TRBV6-5 and TRBJ1-6; D call uncertain. In germline, CDR1 is MNHEY, CDR2 SVGAGI. V was pared by 5 bases and J by 0 bases, with 8 bases between. This CDR3 comprises 15 residues. DNA of the CDR3: TGTGCCAGCAGTAGGACTAGCTCCTATAATTCACCCCTCCACTTT. This sequence encodes CASSRTSSYNSPLHF.

The chain employs TRBV7-9 and TRBJ1-5, with 9 bases lining up with TRBD1. Germline trimming cut 4 bases from V and 5 bases from J; bases unmatched to any gene: 3. CDR1 is SEHNR and CDR2 is FQNEAQ in the germline V gene (reference sequence). This CDR3 comprises 14 residues. The CDR3 DNA reads as TGTGCCAGCAGCTCCTGGGACAGGGATCAGCCCCAGCATTTT. Translated: CASSSWDRDQPQHF.

V usage is TRBV28 and J usage is TRBJ2-3; 7 positions agree with TRBD1. Looked up from germline, CDR1 is MDHEN and CDR2 is SYDVKM. J lost 0 bases, V lost 6 bases, and 12 bases had no gene match. The CDR3 has 17 amino acids. CDR3: CASSLTGAAASTDTQYF. CDR3 bases: TGTGCCAGCAGCCTAACAGGGGCCGCTGCTAGCACAGATACGCAGTATTTT.

The rearrangement links TRBV19 to TRBJ2-3, with D uncertain. The germline V and J ends were trimmed by 5 bases and 1 base, with 4 bases remaining between them. CDR1 is LNHDA, CDR2 SQIVND, per germline (reference sequence). This CDR3 contains 12 residues. The CDR3 nucleotides read TGTGCCAGTAGTCGGGGCACAGATACGCAGTATTTT. This codes for CASSRGTDTQYF.

The genes are TRBV5-1 and TRBJ1-1; 7 nucleotides align to TRBD1. This CDR3 contains 14 residues. V dropped 0 bases and J dropped 11; count of bases not matched to a gene: 10. Looked up from germline, CDR1 is SGHRS and CDR2 is YFSETQ. CDR3 residues: CASSLAVSGQRAFF. The CDR3 coding sequence is TGCGCCAGCAGCTTGGCCGTATCGGGACAGAGGGCTTTCTTT.

This chain uses TRBV7-3 with TRBJ2-7; D is unresolved. The ends were cut back, 4 bases at V and 4 bases at J, with 35 bases in the middle. Per germline, CDR1 SGHTA and CDR2 FQGTGA. CDR3 length equals 21 residues. The CDR3 coding sequence is TGTGCCAGCAGCTCCCTCTTAAAAGCGACTGCCTGCTTATTTCACGTTTACGAGCAGTACTTC. Encoded protein: CASSSLLKATACLFHVYEQYF.

V and J are TRBV9 and TRBJ2-7; 10 nucleotides match TRBD2. The CDR3 spans 16 residues. Trimming took 0 bases from V and 2 from J; bases not matched to a gene: 5. CDR1 is SGDLS and CDR2 is YYNGEE in the germline V gene. For the CDR3, the DNA is TGTGCCAGCAGCGTAGTCCCCAGCGGGGGGGCCTACGAGCAGTACTTC. Its protein is CASSVVPSGGAYEQYF.

This clone was counted only a few times. The CDR3 region has the DNA TGCGCCAGCTGGGACAGGGCAGTCTGCAATCAGCCCCAGCATTTT. Its translation is CASWDRAVCNQPQHF. The rearrangement joins TRBV5-1 to TRBJ1-5, with 9 bases fitting TRBD1. J was trimmed by 2 bases and V by 7 bases; bases with no gene match: 7. Germline V gives CDR1 SGHRS, CDR2 YFSETQ. The CDR3 has 15 residues.

The rearrangement uses TRBV18 and TRBJ1-1; D is perhaps TRBD1 (5 bases). CDR3 size: 14 residues. Trimming cost V 3 bases and J 2 bases, with 10 bases left between them. Per the germline V gene, CDR1 is KGHSH and CDR2 is LQKENI. This chain's CDR3 is CASSPARDNTEAFF. The CDR3 DNA follows: TGTGCCAGCTCACCCGCCAGGGATAACACTGAAGCTTTCTTT.

The rearrangement uses TRBV6-5 and TRBJ2-7; D is undetermined. This CDR3 comprises 10 residues. Germline V gene data show CDR1 as MNHEY and CDR2 as SVGAGI. The V and J ends lost 6 bases and 6 bases respectively, with 6 bases between them. The chain's CDR3 is CASREVEQYF. The CDR3 DNA reads TGTGCCAGCAGAGAGGTCGAGCAGTACTTC.

This sequence joins TRBV6-2 or TRBV6-3 and TRBJ1-4, with 7 bases fitting TRBD1. Trimming at V came to 2 bases and at J to 0 bases, leaving 15 bases not matched to a gene. This CDR3 spans 20 amino acids. Germline CDR1 MNHEY, CDR2 SVGEGT. The DNA of the CDR3 is TGTGCCAGCAGTTACAAGGGACAGACTCTCCTCACCTCAACTAATGAAAAACTGTTTTTT. Its protein product is CASSYKGQTLLTSTNEKLFF.

The rearrangement links TRBV9 to TRBJ2-7; TRBD1 matches 7 bases. The germline CDR1 and CDR2 sequences are SGDLS and YYNGEE. The CDR3 sequence is 14 residues long. V shed 4 bases and J 3 bases; nucleotides not matched to a gene: 7. The CDR3 DNA sequence: TGTGCCAGCAGCCAACGGGACAGAAACTACGAGCAGTACTTC. Translated, it gives CASSQRDRNYEQYF.

The chain is built from TRBV6-5 and TRBJ2-3, with a weak D call TRBD2 (6 bases). The V gene's germline CDR1 is MNHEY and CDR2 SVGAGI. The CDR3 totals 15 residues. Trimming removed 8 bases at V and 1 base at J, with 16 bases between. Here the CDR3 DNA reads TGTGCCAGCCGGGGATTGGGACTCGGCACAGATACGCAGTATTTT. This encodes CASRGLGLGTDTQYF.

This clone has only a few counts. V gene TRBV29-1 combines with J gene TRBJ2-3; no reliable D call. Looked up from germline, CDR1 is SQVTM and CDR2 is ANQGSEA. The CDR3 sequence is 13 residues long. V lost 4 bases, J lost 3 bases, and 11 bases lay in between. The CDR3 is CSVGASQTDTQYF. CDR3 coding DNA: TGCAGCGTTGGGGCCAGTCAGACAGATACGCAGTATTTT.

The chain has TRBV5-1 and TRBJ1-2; D perhaps matches TRBD1 (6 bases). CDR3 size: 13 residues. V gave up 4 bases and J gave up 5 bases, with 12 bases separating them. Germline V lookup: CDR1 SGHRS, CDR2 YFSETQ. The CDR3: CASSEIQGYGYTF. The CDR3, as DNA: TGCGCCAGCAGCGAAATACAGGGTTATGGCTACACCTTC.

The table lists this clone with a count of one. This chain uses TRBV5-1 with TRBJ2-7; weak D call: TRBD1 (6 bases). In germline, CDR1 is SGHRS, CDR2 YFSETQ. The CDR3 sequence is 14 residues long. V dropped 4 bases and J dropped 6 bases, with 17 bases sitting between them. The CDR3 sequence: CASSLHNTGFEQYF. Written as DNA, the CDR3 is TGCGCCAGCAGCCTCCATAACACAGGGTTCGAGCAGTACTTC.

This chain uses TRBV5-1 with TRBJ2-7; TRBD2 is a possible D gene (5 bases). This CDR3 has 15 amino acids. The germline CDR1 and CDR2 sequences are SGHRS and YFSETQ. V lost 5 bases to trimming and J lost 4 bases, with 19 bases between them. The CDR3 DNA sequence: TGCGCCAGCAGGGAGGAAGTTATTGTGGCGTACGAGCAGTACTTC. Residues: CASREEVIVAYEQYF.

The chain carries TRBV6-5 and TRBJ2-3; 8 positions match TRBD2. Germline lookup yields CDR1 MNHEY and CDR2 SVGAGI. V gave up 0 bases and J gave up 5 bases; unmatched junction bases: 4. The CDR3 contains 15 residues. CDR3 amino acids: CASSYSPGGQDTQYF. The DNA for the CDR3 is TGTGCCAGCAGTTACTCCCCGGGGGGGCAAGATACGCAGTATTTT.

The rearrangement uses TRBV9 and TRBJ2-1; weak D call: TRBD1 (5 bases). Trimming pared 0 bases from V and 4 bases from J, leaving 11 bases between. In germline, CDR1 is SGDLS, CDR2 YYNGEE. This CDR3 has 15 amino acids. CDR3 protein: CASSVAGPLYNEQFF. DNA of the CDR3: TGTGCCAGCAGCGTAGCAGGGCCGCTATACAATGAGCAGTTCTTC.

The V and J genes are TRBV5-8 and TRBJ2-2; a weak D match, TRBD2 (6 bases). This CDR3 contains 14 residues. Germline lookup yields CDR1 SGHTS and CDR2 YDEGEE. The ends were cut back, 2 bases at V and 7 bases at J, with 12 bases in the middle. The CDR3 reads CASSFGGVNGELFF. For the CDR3, the DNA is TGTGCCAGCAGCTTCGGAGGGGTTAACGGGGAGCTGTTTTTT.

This clone has just one count. The chain uses TRBV2 and TRBJ2-2; D is uncertain. Germline CDR1 is SNHLY and CDR2 is FYNNEI. V was cut by 5 bases and J by 3 bases, with 10 bases left in between. This CDR3 has 14 residues. The CDR3 is CASSFTFYTGELFF. As DNA, the CDR3 is TGTGCCAGCAGTTTTACATTCTACACCGGGGAGCTGTTTTTT.

The chain couples TRBV12-5 to TRBJ1-1, with a tentative D call TRBD1 (5 bases). Germline V gives CDR1 LGHNT, CDR2 FRNRAP. With 6 bases removed from V and 5 bases from J, the gap between germline ends came to 16 bases. CDR3 size: 14 residues. CDR3 nucleotides: TGTGCTAGTGGCTCACGGGGGGGTCAGACTGAAGCTTTCTTT. Translating it yields CASGSRGGQTEAFF. Looking up the rest from reference TRBV12-5 and TRBJ1-1 gives the full variable domain: DARVTQTPRHKVTEMGQEVTMRCQPILGHNTVFWYRQTMMQGLELLAYFRNRAPLDDSGMPKDRFSAEMPDATLATLKIQPSEPRDSAVYFCASGSRGGQTEAFFGQGTRLTVV.